The 32 T cell receptor beta chains below all came from one sample that was sequenced in a study of blood T cell repertoires in COVID-19. Sequencing used immunoSEQ multiplex PCR; TCRdb keeps in-frame clones, though not all of them. This table has roughly 38,000 clones, about 74% appearing once. Sequencing input: peripheral blood. The receptors were sampled from a man between 65 and 85 years old with COVID-19, enrolled during active disease.

V gene TRBV6-5 combines with J gene TRBJ1-2; D possibly corresponds to TRBD1 (5 bases). Per the germline V gene, CDR1 is MNHEY and CDR2 is SVGAGI. The length of the CDR3 is 11 residues. Trimming took 10 bases from V and 8 from J, leaving 14 bases between them. Here the CDR3 reads CATLRVEGYTF. CDR3 nucleotide sequence: TGTGCCACCCTCAGGGTTGAAGGCTACACCTTC.

This chain uses TRBV9 with TRBJ2-3, with 8 bases fitting TRBD2. CDR3 length equals 16 residues. The V and J ends lost 1 base and 1 base, in that order; junction bases with no gene match: 5. Germline CDR1 and CDR2: SGDLS and YYNGEE. CDR3 bases: TGTGCCAGCAGCGTATTCCGGGGGGGTGGCACAGATACGCAGTATTTT. Translation gives CASSVFRGGGTDTQYF.

This chain uses TRBV6-5 with TRBJ1-5, with D perhaps matching TRBD1 (5 bases). The CDR3 sequence is 13 residues long. V was cut by 8 bases and J by 2 bases, with 10 bases left in between. CDR1 MNHEY and CDR2 SVGAGI come from the germline V gene. The CDR3 is CASVGAGNQPQHF. In DNA form, the CDR3 reads TGTGCCAGCGTTGGGGCGGGCAATCAGCCCCAGCATTTT.

The chain links TRBV7-2 to TRBJ1-3, with D perhaps matching TRBD1 (6 bases). The V end lost 8 bases, the J end lost 0 bases, and 26 bases lay between the germline ends. CDR1 SGHTA and CDR2 FQGNSA come from the germline V gene. This CDR3 has 19 amino acids. The CDR3 spells CASGGGRGREWFSGNTIYF. The CDR3 DNA reads as TGTGCCAGCGGCGGGGGCAGGGGTCGAGAGTGGTTCTCTGGAAACACCATATATTTT.

The rearrangement uses TRBV14 and TRBJ1-2, with TRBD1 matching 8 bases. V shed 3 bases and J 6 bases; nucleotides not matched to a gene: 9. The germline V gene has CDR1 SGHDN and CDR2 FVKESK. The CDR3 length is 15 residues. This CDR3 reads CASSQSGGAVHGYTF. DNA for the CDR3: TGTGCCAGCAGCCAGTCAGGGGGCGCGGTGCATGGCTACACCTTC.

The chain combines TRBV11-2 with TRBJ1-2; the D gene is possibly TRBD1 (5 bases). Germline V gene data show CDR1 as SGHAT and CDR2 as FQNNGV. This CDR3 comprises 13 residues. Between the trimmed V and J ends, which lost 5 bases and 4 bases, there was a span of 11 bases. The CDR3 nucleotides read TGTGCCAGCAGCCGGGGGGGGATCTATGGCTACACCTTC. It yields the protein CASSRGGIYGYTF.

This clone was seen only once. The gene calls are TRBV29-1 and TRBJ2-2; 10 positions match TRBD1. Germline loops: CDR1 SQVTM, CDR2 ANQGSEA. V gave up 4 bases and J gave up 6 bases; unmatched junction bases: 5. The CDR3 covers 14 residues. The CDR3 DNA reads as TGCAGCGTTGGGGTTGGGACAGGGGCCGGGGAGCTGTTTTTT. It translates to CSVGVGTGAGELFF.

This clone appeared once. Written as DNA, the CDR3 is TGCGCCAGCAGCACAGTAGGGGGTGAAGCTTTCTTT. It encodes CASSTVGGEAFF. The V call is TRBV5-1, the J call TRBJ1-1, with a possible D match to TRBD1 (6 bases). The V gene's germline CDR1 is SGHRS and CDR2 YFSETQ. The CDR3 length is 12 residues. V shed 4 bases and J shed 7 bases, with 11 bases lying between them.

The J gene is TRBJ2-1, the V gene TRBV14; D gene ambiguous. Germline-derived CDR1 and CDR2 are SGHDN and FVKESK. This CDR3 spans 14 amino acids. The V end was cut by 3 bases, the J end by 8 bases, with 14 bases between. CDR3 loop: CASSQFQRVYEQFF. In DNA, the CDR3 is TGTGCCAGCAGCCAGTTTCAGCGAGTATATGAGCAGTTCTTC. Using reference TRBV14 and TRBJ2-1 for the parts outside the CDR3, the full variable domain is EAGVTQFPSHSVIEKGQTVTLRCDPISGHDNLYWYRRVMGKEIKFLLHFVKESKQDESGMPNNRFLAERTGGTYSTLKVQPAELEDSGVYFCASSQFQRVYEQFFGPGTRLTVL.

V and J are TRBV29-1 and TRBJ1-2, with D unclear. The CDR3 runs 12 residues. Trimming pared 3 bases from V and 2 bases from J, leaving 7 bases between. Germline CDR1 is SQVTM and CDR2 is ANQGSEA. The chain's CDR3 is CSVDDTNYGYTF. CDR3 nucleotides: TGCAGCGTTGACGACACAAACTATGGCTACACCTTC.

The chain combines TRBV6-6 with TRBJ1-4; D not resolved. With 6 bases removed from V and 8 bases from J, the gap between germline ends came to 10 bases. CDR3 length equals 12 residues. The germline CDR1 and CDR2 sequences are MNHNY and SVGAGI (reference sequence). The CDR3 DNA reads TGTGCCAGCAGCCCCTCAGCGGAAAAACTGTTTTTT. Its protein product is CASSPSAEKLFF.

V is TRBV7-9 and J is TRBJ2-1; tentative D call: TRBD1 (6 bases). V lost 5 bases to trimming and J lost 14 bases, with 28 bases between them. Germline-derived CDR1 and CDR2 are SEHNR and FQNEAQ (reference sequence). The CDR3 contains 16 residues. The CDR3 DNA reads as TGTGCCAGCAGCGAAGGGACCTCGAGCTTTCCTTCAGGGGAGTTCTTC. Amino acid sequence: CASSEGTSSFPSGEFF.

This clone was detected once. The rearrangement joins TRBV29-1 to TRBJ2-2, with D unresolved. Trimming cost V 5 bases and J 1 base, with 11 bases left between them. The CDR3 length is 14 residues. Germline V lookup: CDR1 SQVTM, CDR2 ANQGSEA. The CDR3 loop is CSVRWAGNTGELFF. The CDR3 DNA follows: TGCAGCGTTCGATGGGCAGGGAACACCGGGGAGCTGTTTTTT.

V gene TRBV4-3 combines with J gene TRBJ1-4, with 8 nucleotides matching TRBD1. CDR1 LGHNA and CDR2 YSLEER come from the germline V gene. There are 15 residues in the CDR3. Unmatched junction bases numbered 4, after V lost 0 bases and J lost 7 bases. In DNA form, the CDR3 reads TGCGCCAGCAGCCAAGAAGGGACAGGCAGTGAAAAACTGTTTTTT. Protein: CASSQEGTGSEKLFF.

This clone has more than one count but fewer than ten. This chain uses TRBV20-1 with TRBJ1-5; TRBD1 is a possible D gene (5 bases). V shed 3 bases and J shed 7 bases, with 10 bases lying between them. The V gene's germline CDR1 is DFQATT and CDR2 SNEGSKA (reference sequence). The length of the CDR3 is 12 residues. CDR3 amino acids: CSASGGGQPQHF. The CDR3 bases are TGCAGTGCTAGTGGGGGAGGGCAGCCCCAGCATTTT.

This chain uses TRBV19 with TRBJ2-3; D is possibly TRBD2 (6 bases). The germline V gene encodes CDR1 LNHDA and CDR2 SQIVND (reference sequence). The CDR3 contains 15 residues. Trimming removed 3 bases at V and 4 bases at J, with 14 bases between. This CDR3 is CASSMVGGVADTQYF. DNA for the CDR3: TGTGCCAGTAGTATGGTGGGGGGAGTCGCAGATACGCAGTATTTT.

The chain carries TRBV19 and TRBJ2-7, with 7 bases identical to TRBD1. CDR3 length: 15 residues. V gave up 7 bases and J gave up 1 base; unmatched junction bases: 10. Germline-derived CDR1 and CDR2 are LNHDA and SQIVND (reference sequence). The CDR3 nucleotides read TGTGCCAGTACCCAATGGGCAGGGGGTTCCTACGAGCAGTACTTC. Its protein product is CASTQWAGGSYEQYF.

About this clone: This sample includes further DNA sequences coding for the same CDR3. The V and J genes are TRBV2 and TRBJ1-1; the match to TRBD1 covers 10 bases. Germline lookup yields CDR1 SNHLY and CDR2 FYNNEI. The ends lost 9 bases at V and 1 base at J; junction bases unmatched: 2. The CDR3 totals 13 residues. The CDR3 here is CARGDRGNTEAFF. The CDR3 DNA sequence: TGTGCCAGGGGGGACAGGGGGAACACTGAAGCTTTCTTT.

The V call is TRBV4-1, the J call TRBJ1-5; D call uncertain. The CDR3 totals 13 residues. Trimming took 0 bases from V and 5 from J, leaving 5 bases between them. The germline CDR1 and CDR2 sequences are MGHRA and YSYEKL. The CDR3 is CASSQEDYQPQHF. The CDR3 DNA is TGCGCCAGCAGCCAAGAGGACTATCAGCCCCAGCATTTT.

The chain recombines TRBV3-1 (or the pseudogene TRBV3-2) with TRBJ2-3, with 7 bases fitting TRBD2. Trimming removed 3 bases from V and 1 base from J; junction bases left unmatched: 4. The CDR3 has 15 residues. Germline CDR1 and CDR2: LGHDT and YNNKEL (reference sequence). The CDR3 region is CASSQRLAGTDTQYF. The CDR3 nucleotides read TGTGCCAGCAGCCAGAGGCTAGCGGGCACAGATACGCAGTATTTT.

The chain carries TRBV6-6 and TRBJ2-3; no firm D call. Trimming removed 0 bases at V and 6 bases at J, with 10 bases between. The CDR3 is 14 residues long. CDR1 is MNHNY, CDR2 SVGAGI, per germline (reference sequence). The CDR3 sequence: CASSYSINGDTQYF. The CDR3 bases are TGTGCCAGCAGTTACTCGATAAACGGGGATACGCAGTATTTT.

The chain carries TRBV30 and TRBJ2-1, with a possible D match to TRBD1 (5 bases). From germline, CDR1 is GTSNPN and CDR2 SVGIG (reference sequence). Trimming cost V 0 bases and J 9 bases, with 9 bases left between them. The CDR3 has 12 residues. CDR3 region: CAWSVQDSEQFF. As DNA, the CDR3 is TGTGCCTGGAGTGTACAAGACAGTGAGCAGTTCTTC.

The chain recombines TRBV19 with TRBJ1-6, with 7 bases aligning to TRBD1. V was pared by 4 bases and J by 0 bases, with 9 bases of the junction left unmatched. This CDR3 comprises 18 residues. In germline, CDR1 is LNHDA, CDR2 SQIVND (reference sequence). CDR3 amino acids: CASSTARDSRSYNSPLHF. CDR3 nucleotides: TGTGCCAGTAGTACAGCCCGGGACAGTCGCTCCTATAATTCACCCCTCCACTTT.

This clone was detected a few times. The gene calls are TRBV28 and TRBJ2-1; 7 bases match TRBD1. This CDR3 has 12 amino acids. V lost 4 bases and J lost 13; bases outside the gene matches: 7. CDR1 MDHEN and CDR2 SYDVKM come from the germline V gene. The CDR3 is CASSSKTGRQFF. The CDR3, as DNA: TGTGCCAGCAGTTCAAAGACAGGGAGACAGTTCTTC.

DNA for the CDR3: TGTGCCAGCAGTTTACGGCCAGGGGGAGGCGGGTATAATTCACCCCTCCACTTT. Protein sequence: CASSLRPGGGGYNSPLHF. The chain recombines TRBV27 with TRBJ1-6; TRBD1 matches at 7 bases. V lost 2 bases and J lost 4; bases outside the gene matches: 11. CDR3 length: 18 residues. Germline-derived CDR1 and CDR2 are MNHEY and SMNVEV (reference sequence).

The chain uses TRBV4-1 and TRBJ2-2; the D gene is possibly TRBD2 (6 bases). Germline assignment: CDR1 MGHRA and CDR2 YSYEKL. V lost 0 bases and J 5 bases, leaving 13 bases between the germline ends. The CDR3 sequence is 16 residues long. The CDR3 loop reads CASSQEGLIGTGELFF. The CDR3 coding sequence is TGCGCCAGCAGCCAAGAGGGACTTATAGGGACCGGGGAGCTGTTTTTT.

The chain is built from TRBV9 and TRBJ2-7, with 11 bases matching TRBD2. Germline values: CDR1 SGDLS, CDR2 YYNGEE. The CDR3 consists of 13 residues. V gave up 4 bases and J gave up 7 bases; unmatched junction bases: 4. Written as DNA, the CDR3 is TGTGCCAGCAGCTTAGGGACTAGCGGAGAGCAGTACTTC. This encodes CASSLGTSGEQYF.

The genes are TRBV7-3 and TRBJ2-1; TRBD2 aligns across 7 bases. The junction had 6 bases not matched to a gene; V was cut back by 5 bases and J by 2 bases. Germline CDR1 and CDR2: SGHTA and FQGTGA. The CDR3 extends over 15 amino acids. CDR3 DNA sequence: TGTGCCAGCAGCCCAGGCGGGGGAACCTACAATGAGCAGTTCTTC. It codes for CASSPGGGTYNEQFF.

This clone was counted only a few times. V usage is TRBV7-9 and J usage is TRBJ1-4, with D maybe TRBD1 (5 bases). The CDR3 has 13 residues. Germline V gene lookup returns CDR1 SEHNR and CDR2 FQNEAQ (reference sequence). Trimming took 2 bases from V and 8 from J, leaving 9 bases between them. The chain's CDR3 is CASSLRGREKLFF. The DNA for the CDR3 is TGTGCCAGCAGCTTAAGGGGTCGGGAAAAACTGTTTTTT.

The gene calls are TRBV19 and TRBJ1-1; TRBD1 matches 9 bases. The junction had 7 bases not matched to a gene; V was cut back by 5 bases and J by 6 bases. In germline, CDR1 is LNHDA, CDR2 SQIVND (reference sequence). This CDR3 is 14 amino acids long. CDR3 loop: CASSSGQGQAEAFF. The CDR3 coding sequence is TGTGCCAGTAGTTCCGGACAGGGGCAGGCTGAAGCTTTCTTT. The variable domain in full, with the rest retrieved from reference TRBV19 and TRBJ1-1, is DGGITQSPKYLFRKEGQNVTLSCEQNLNHDAMYWYRQDPGQGLRLIYYSQIVNDFQKGDIAEGYSVSREKKESFPLTVTSAQKNPTAFYLCASSSGQGQAEAFFGQGTRLTVV.

CDR3 nucleotides: TGTGCCAGCAGTTTACCCCGAGACGCGGTAGGTTCACCCCTCCACTTT. It yields the protein CASSLPRDAVGSPLHF. The chain carries TRBV28 and TRBJ1-6, with D unclear. This CDR3 is built from 16 residues. V was trimmed by 2 bases and J by 9 bases, leaving 17 bases between them. Germline CDR1 MDHEN, CDR2 SYDVKM.

The V and J genes are TRBV13 and TRBJ2-2, with 8 positions matching TRBD2. V lost 5 bases and J lost 5; bases outside the gene matches: 13. CDR1 is PRHDT, CDR2 FYEKMQ, per germline (reference sequence). CDR3 length: 17 amino acids. The CDR3 sequence: CASSRPGASGLTGELFF. CDR3 DNA: TGTGCCAGCAGCCGACCGGGGGCTAGCGGGTTAACCGGGGAGCTGTTTTTT.